This is a list of T cell receptor beta chains from one sample in a study of T cells after posttransplantation cyclophosphamide. Libraries were prepared by immunoSEQ multiplex PCR; TCRdb keeps only in-frame clonotypes and omits some of them. The sample comprises about 16,000 clones, roughly 91% of which are singletons, and roughly 4% rests with the top ten. This sample comprised PBMCs, obtained after an allogeneic stem cell transplant with a calcineurin inhibitor and methotrexate. The receptors here all came from a male patient between 50 and 60 years old who received an allogeneic stem cell transplant from an unrelated donor, was CMV-positive, and had chronic GVHD only. Among the T cells, some may be from the graft donor. Each CDR3 is given with its conserved first and last residue. A D gene is named only where the DNA matches it firmly. Size tells how often a clone was seen (once, few, many) or the class of an expanded clone, and some rows leave it out.

size: NA
V: TRBV7-3
D: NA
J: TRBJ2-3
CDR3: CASSLDRLDTQYF
DNA: TGTGCCAGCAGCTTAGATCGACTCGATACGCAGTATTTT

size: NA
V: TRBV19
D: NA
J: TRBJ1-5
CDR3: CASSPGTRGFNQPQHF
DNA: TGTGCCAGTAGCCCTGGGACTCGTGGTTTCAATCAGCCCCAGCATTTT

size: NA
V: TRBV23-1
D: NA
J: TRBJ1-1
CDR3: CASSQSPLGQQVGNTEAFF
DNA: TGCGCCAGCAGTCAATCTCCCCTTGGACAGCAAGTAGGGAACACTGAAGCTTTCTTT

size: NA
V: TRBV29-1
D: TRBD1
J: TRBJ1-2
CDR3: CSVEPTGGYGYTF
DNA: TGCAGCGTTGAGCCGACAGGGGGCTATGGCTACACCTTC

size: NA
V: TRBV7-2
D: TRBD2
J: TRBJ2-1
CDR3: CASSHIAGGPDNEQFF
DNA: TGTGCCAGCAGCCATATAGCGGGAGGGCCTGACAATGAGCAGTTCTTC

size: NA
V: TRBV6-1
D: TRBD2
J: TRBJ2-5
CDR3: CASTTSGSWETQYF
DNA: TGTGCCAGCACCACTAGCGGGAGCTGGGAGACCCAGTACTTC

size: NA
V: TRBV19
D: TRBD2
J: TRBJ2-1
CDR3: CASSIGGNSYNEQFF
DNA: TGTGCCAGTAGTATCGGGGGGAACTCCTACAATGAGCAGTTCTTC

size: NA
V: TRBV6-1
D: TRBD1
J: TRBJ1-2
CDR3: CASSEALAQGVYGYTF
DNA: TGTGCCAGCAGTGAAGCGCTTGCTCAGGGGGTTTATGGCTACACCTTC

size: NA
V: TRBV4-3
D: TRBD1
J: TRBJ2-1
CDR3: CASSQGTGGYNEQFF
DNA: TGCGCCAGCAGCCAAGGGACAGGGGGCTACAATGAGCAGTTCTTC

size: NA
V: TRBV13
D: NA
J: TRBJ2-5
CDR3: CASSLGGAKEETQYF
DNA: TGTGCCAGCAGCTTAGGTGGGGCTAAGGAAGAGACCCAGTACTTC

size: NA
V: TRBV7-6
D: NA
J: TRBJ2-3
CDR3: CASSLFPSTDTQYF
DNA: TGTGCCAGCAGCTTATTCCCTAGCACAGATACGCAGTATTTT

size: NA
V: TRBV12-5
D: TRBD1
J: TRBJ1-5
CDR3: CASGLTGTGGNQPQHF
DNA: TGTGCTAGTGGTTTGACGGGGACAGGGGGCAATCAGCCCCAGCATTTT

size: once
V: TRBV12-5
D: TRBD2
J: TRBJ2-1
CDR3: CASGLTSGSRVEQFF
DNA: TGTGCTAGTGGTTTGACTAGCGGAAGTAGGGTTGAGCAGTTCTTC

size: NA
V: TRBV9
D: TRBD2
J: TRBJ2-3
CDR3: CASSVGLAQSTDTQYF
DNA: TGTGCCAGCAGCGTAGGACTAGCGCAAAGCACAGATACGCAGTATTTT

size: few
V: TRBV6-1
D: NA
J: TRBJ1-3
CDR3: CASSSTGDSGNTIYF
DNA: TGTGCCAGCAGTTCGACAGGAGACTCTGGAAACACCATATATTTT

size: NA
V: TRBV28
D: NA
J: TRBJ2-5
CDR3: CASSLFLGRETQYF
DNA: TGTGCCAGCAGTTTATTCCTGGGGAGGGAGACCCAGTACTTC

size: NA
V: TRBV2
D: NA
J: TRBJ2-6
CDR3: CASIPSAGLNGANVLTF
DNA: TGTGCCAGCATTCCGAGTGCAGGGCTAAATGGGGCCAACGTCCTGACTTTC

size: NA
V: TRBV4-1
D: NA
J: TRBJ2-3
CDR3: CASSQAALRPGPDTQYF
DNA: TGCGCCAGCAGCCAAGCGGCCCTACGGCCAGGCCCAGATACGCAGTATTTT

size: once
V: TRBV25-1
D: NA
J: TRBJ1-1
CDR3: CASSDLSGGKAFF
DNA: TGTGCCAGCAGTGACTTATCCGGAGGAAAGGCTTTCTTT

size: NA
V: TRBV2
D: TRBD1
J: TRBJ2-2
CDR3: CASSAGQGAVGELFF
DNA: TGTGCCAGCAGTGCGGGACAGGGGGCGGTCGGGGAGCTGTTTTTT

size: NA
V: TRBV7-9
D: TRBD2
J: TRBJ2-2
CDR3: CAGRGTSGTGELFF
DNA: TGTGCCGGGAGGGGGACTAGTGGCACCGGGGAGCTGTTTTTT

size: NA
V: TRBV7-9
D: TRBD2
J: TRBJ2-1
CDR3: CASSSRGAGGEQFF
DNA: TGTGCCAGCAGTTCCCGAGGAGCGGGGGGGGAGCAGTTCTTC

size: NA
V: TRBV10-3
D: NA
J: TRBJ1-2
CDR3: CAISPTSDRDTYGYTF
DNA: TGTGCCATCAGTCCCACGAGTGACCGGGATACATATGGCTACACCTTC

size: few
V: TRBV4-1
D: TRBD2
J: TRBJ2-7
CDR3: CASSQREGGMYEQYF
DNA: TGCGCCAGCAGCCAGAGGGAGGGAGGAATGTACGAGCAGTACTTC

size: NA
V: TRBV7-9
D: NA
J: TRBJ1-1
CDR3: CASSLAGQSTTEAFF
DNA: TGTGCCAGCAGCTTAGCGGGACAATCCACCACTGAAGCTTTCTTT

size: NA
V: TRBV5-6
D: NA
J: TRBJ1-3
CDR3: CASSLGLSGNTIYF
DNA: TGTGCCAGCAGCTTGGGGCTCTCTGGAAACACCATATATTTT

size: NA
V: TRBV7-9
D: TRBD1
J: TRBJ2-7
CDR3: CASSGGTGHLYEQYF
DNA: TGTGCCAGCAGCGGCGGGACAGGTCATCTCTACGAGCAGTACTTC

size: NA
V: TRBV5-1
D: TRBD1
J: TRBJ2-7
CDR3: CASSLGQGMVYEQYF
DNA: TGCGCCAGCAGCTTGGGACAGGGGATGGTCTACGAGCAGTACTTC

size: NA
V: TRBV4-1
D: NA
J: TRBJ1-1
CDR3: CASSQSGVSEAFF
DNA: TGCGCCAGCAGCCAATCGGGGGTCTCTGAAGCTTTCTTT

size: NA
V: TRBV9
D: NA
J: TRBJ2-1
CDR3: CASSVDGSLNEQFF
DNA: TGTGCCAGCAGCGTAGACGGGAGTCTCAATGAGCAGTTCTTC

size: NA
V: TRBV28
D: NA
J: TRBJ1-5
CDR3: CASTPSGQPQHF
DNA: TGTGCCAGCACCCCCTCAGGTCAGCCCCAGCATTTT

size: NA
V: TRBV5-4
D: TRBD2
J: TRBJ2-1
CDR3: CAYGLAGALHGYNEQFF
DNA: TGTGCTTACGGACTAGCGGGAGCCCTACATGGGTACAATGAGCAGTTCTTC

size: NA
V: TRBV6-5
D: TRBD2
J: TRBJ2-3
CDR3: CASSGGGRDTQYF
DNA: TGTGCCAGCAGTGGCGGGGGAAGGGATACGCAGTATTTT

size: NA
V: TRBV19
D: TRBD1
J: TRBJ2-1
CDR3: CASTSTGAEQFF
DNA: TGTGCCAGTACCTCGACAGGGGCCGAGCAGTTCTTC